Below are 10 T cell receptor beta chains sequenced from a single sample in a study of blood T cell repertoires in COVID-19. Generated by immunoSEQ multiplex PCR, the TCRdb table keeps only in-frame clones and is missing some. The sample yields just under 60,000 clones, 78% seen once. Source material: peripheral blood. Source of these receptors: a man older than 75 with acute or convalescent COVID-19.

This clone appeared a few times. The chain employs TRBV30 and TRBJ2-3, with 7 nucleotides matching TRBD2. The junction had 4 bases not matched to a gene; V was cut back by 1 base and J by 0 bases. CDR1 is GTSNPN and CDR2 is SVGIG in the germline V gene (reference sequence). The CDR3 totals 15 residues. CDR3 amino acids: CAWSDAGDSTDTQYF. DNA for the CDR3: TGTGCCTGGAGTGATGCGGGGGATAGCACAGATACGCAGTATTTT.

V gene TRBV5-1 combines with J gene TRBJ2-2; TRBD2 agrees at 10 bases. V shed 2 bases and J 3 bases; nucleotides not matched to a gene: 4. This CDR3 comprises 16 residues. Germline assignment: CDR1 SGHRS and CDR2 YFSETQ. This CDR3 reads CASSFSGGVDTGELFF. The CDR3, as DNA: TGCGCCAGCAGCTTCAGCGGGGGGGTGGACACCGGGGAGCTGTTTTTT.

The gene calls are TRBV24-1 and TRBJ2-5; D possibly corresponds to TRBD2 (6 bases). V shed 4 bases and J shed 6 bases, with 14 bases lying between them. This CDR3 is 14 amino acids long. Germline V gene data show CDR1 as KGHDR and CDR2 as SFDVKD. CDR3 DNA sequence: TGTGCCACCAGTGACCCCCGGGAGACTCAGACCCAGTACTTC. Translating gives CATSDPRETQTQYF.

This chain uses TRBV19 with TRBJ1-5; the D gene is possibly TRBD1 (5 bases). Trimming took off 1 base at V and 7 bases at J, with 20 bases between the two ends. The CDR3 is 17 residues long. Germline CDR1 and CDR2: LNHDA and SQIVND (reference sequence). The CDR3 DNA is TGTGCCAGTAGTATAGCCATTTGGCAGGGAATGGGACAGCCCCAGCATTTT. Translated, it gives CASSIAIWQGMGQPQHF.

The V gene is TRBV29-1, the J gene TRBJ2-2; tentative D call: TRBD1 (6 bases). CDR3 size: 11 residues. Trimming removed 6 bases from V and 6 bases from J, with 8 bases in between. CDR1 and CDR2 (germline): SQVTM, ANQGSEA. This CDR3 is CSVDSSGELFF. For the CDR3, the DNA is TGCAGCGTGGACAGTTCCGGGGAGCTGTTTTTT.

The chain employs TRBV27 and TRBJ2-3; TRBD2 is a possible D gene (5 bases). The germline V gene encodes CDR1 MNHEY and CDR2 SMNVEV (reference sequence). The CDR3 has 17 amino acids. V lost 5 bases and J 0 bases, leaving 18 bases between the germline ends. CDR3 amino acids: CASSARTVSTSTDTQYF. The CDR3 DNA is TGTGCCAGCAGTGCCAGGACTGTATCCACTAGCACAGATACGCAGTATTTT.

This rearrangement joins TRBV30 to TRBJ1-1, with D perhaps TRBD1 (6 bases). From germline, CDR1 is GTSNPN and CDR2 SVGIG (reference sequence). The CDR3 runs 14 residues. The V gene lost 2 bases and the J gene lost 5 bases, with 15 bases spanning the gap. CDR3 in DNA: TGTGCCTGGAGTTCCCCTACAGGGCGGACTGAAGCTTTCTTT. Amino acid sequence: CAWSSPTGRTEAFF.

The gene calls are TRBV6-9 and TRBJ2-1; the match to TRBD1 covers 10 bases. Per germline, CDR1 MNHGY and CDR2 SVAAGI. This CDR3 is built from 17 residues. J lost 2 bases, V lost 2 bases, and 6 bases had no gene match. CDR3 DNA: TGTGCCAGCAGTTATCGTCGGGACAGGGGACCCTACAATGAGCAGTTCTTC. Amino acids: CASSYRRDRGPYNEQFF.

CDR3 in amino acids: CATSAPPGGGNEQFF. CDR3 bases: TGTGCCACCAGTGCTCCACCGGGAGGAGGTAATGAGCAGTTCTTC. This chain joins TRBV24-1 and TRBJ2-1; TRBD2 matches 7 bases. CDR3 length: 15 amino acids. V dropped 5 bases and J dropped 7; count of bases not matched to a gene: 10. Per the germline V gene, CDR1 is KGHDR and CDR2 is SFDVKD.

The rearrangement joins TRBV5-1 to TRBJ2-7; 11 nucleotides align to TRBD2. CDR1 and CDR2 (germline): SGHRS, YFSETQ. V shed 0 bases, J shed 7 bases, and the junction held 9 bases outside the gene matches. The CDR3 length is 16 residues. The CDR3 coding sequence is TGCGCCAGCAGCTTGGGTCAAACTAGCGGGGGAGGTGAGCAGTACTTC. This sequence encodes CASSLGQTSGGGEQYF.